Each of the 9 T cell receptor beta chains below was sequenced from the same sample in a study of blood T cell repertoires in COVID-19. Libraries were prepared by immunoSEQ multiplex PCR; TCRdb keeps only in-frame clonotypes and omits some of them. The sample lists approximately 85,000 clones, about 90% seen once, with roughly 1% in the top ten. The sequenced sample was peripheral blood. The receptor source for this set is a woman aged 45-65 years in a cohort sampled during active COVID-19.

This chain uses TRBV18 with TRBJ2-3, with 7 bases identical to TRBD1. Germline CDR1 reads KGHSH; CDR2 reads LQKENI. The CDR3 loop spans 13 amino acids. With V trimmed by 3 bases and J by 3 bases, 0 bases remained unmatched. CDR3 sequence: CASSPGQTDTQYF. The CDR3 DNA reads TGTGCCAGCTCACCGGGACAGACAGATACGCAGTATTTT.

The chain is built from TRBV11-1 and TRBJ2-1; 15 bases fit TRBD2. Germline-derived CDR1 and CDR2 are SGHAT and FQDESV (reference sequence). This CDR3 is 16 amino acids long. V lost 4 bases to trimming and J lost 9 bases; unmatched junction nucleotides: 7. The DNA for the CDR3 is TGTGCCAGCAGCTCACCGGGACTAGCGGGAGGCAGTGAGCAGTTCTTC. Its protein is CASSSPGLAGGSEQFF.

The chain has TRBV6-2 or TRBV6-3 and TRBJ1-2, with a possible D match to TRBD1 (5 bases). The CDR3 totals 14 residues. Germline V gene data show CDR1 as MNHEY and CDR2 as SVGEGT. V was pared by 5 bases and J by 7 bases, with 17 bases between. CDR3 region: CASSGRAGVAGYTF. The CDR3 bases are TGTGCCAGCAGTGGGCGTGCGGGGGTGGCTGGCTACACCTTC.

The gene calls are TRBV28 and TRBJ2-1, with 7 nucleotides matching TRBD2. This CDR3 comprises 15 residues. Germline trimming cut 4 bases from V and 12 bases from J; bases unmatched to any gene: 15. The germline CDR1 and CDR2 sequences are MDHEN and SYDVKM. CDR3 residues: CASSSPGGSGVWQFF. The CDR3 DNA reads as TGTGCCAGCAGTTCCCCTGGCGGGAGTGGGGTCTGGCAGTTCTTC.

The chain has TRBV28 and TRBJ1-1; D remains ambiguous. Germline-derived CDR1 and CDR2 are MDHEN and SYDVKM. Trimming shortened V by 4 bases and J by 9 bases, and 12 bases separated the two germline ends. The CDR3 is 12 amino acids. CDR3 sequence (DNA): TGTGCCAGCAGTTCGCCGGGTGTGAAAGCTTTCTTT. It is translated as CASSSPGVKAFF. Drawing the rest from reference TRBV28 and TRBJ1-1, the complete variable domain is DVKVTQSSRYLVKRTGEKVFLECVQDMDHENMFWYRQDPGLGLRLIYFSYDVKMKEKGDIPEGYSVSREKKERFSLILESASTNQTSMYLCASSSPGVKAFFGQGTRLTVV.

This clone was observed a few times. The DNA for the CDR3 is TGTGCCAGCAGTTCAATAGGGACTAGTGGGGGAAGGGAGCAGTACTTC. This gives the protein CASSSIGTSGGREQYF. This chain uses TRBV27 with TRBJ2-7; TRBD2 agrees at 8 bases. Germline trimming cut 4 bases from V and 7 bases from J; bases unmatched to any gene: 15. From germline, CDR1 is MNHEY and CDR2 SMNVEV (reference sequence). The CDR3 runs 16 residues.

The gene calls are TRBV5-1 and TRBJ2-1, with D possibly being TRBD2 (6 bases). The CDR3 is made up of 17 amino acids. In germline, CDR1 is SGHRS, CDR2 YFSETQ. Trimming cost V 0 bases and J 0 bases, with 13 bases left between them. The CDR3 DNA is TGCGCCAGCAGCTTGGTTGCCGGCGGGGCCTCCTACAATGAGCAGTTCTTC. It codes for CASSLVAGGASYNEQFF.

Of note for this clone: The junction departs from the called germline gene at one end, perhaps through a read error. The rearrangement links TRBV11-2 to TRBJ2-3; TRBD2 matches 8 bases. Per the germline V gene, CDR1 is SGHAT and CDR2 is FQNNGV. This CDR3 has 12 amino acids. In nucleotides, the CDR3 is TGTGCCAGCAGCTTACCACTCGGGGGGGTCGGTTTT. The encoded protein is CASSLPLGGVGF.

This chain links TRBV19 with TRBJ2-3; 7 bases agree with TRBD2. The CDR3 extends over 15 amino acids. CDR1 and CDR2 from the germline V gene are LNHDA and SQIVND (reference sequence). Germline trimming cut 8 bases from V and 3 bases from J; bases unmatched to any gene: 11. CDR3 sequence reads: CASCLRGGSTDTQYF. The CDR3, as DNA: TGTGCCAGTTGCCTAAGGGGCGGGAGTACAGATACGCAGTATTTT.